This TCR beta chain was sequenced in a study of response to subunit inactivated influenza vaccine. Study-wide results and caveats: New T cells are recruited in small numbers by each seasonal influenza vaccination, according to the authors' suggestion.

This clonotype was seen more than once but under ten times. Its matching antigen is unknown. In TCRdb, the RT-PCR reads were re-called with MiXCR into one record per CDR3 protein. The sample has roughly 630,000 distinct CDR3 sequences, around 13% seen once. V gave up 6 bases and J gave up 4 bases, with 15 bases separating them. CDR3 length: 14 residues. Germline CDR1 DFQATT, CDR2 SNEGSKA (reference sequence). The source of this sequence is a man aged 45-60 years who received an inactivated influenza vaccine. This sequence joins TRBV20-1 and TRBJ2-2; D is possibly TRBD1 (5 bases). The sequenced sample was PBMCs from blood, obtained 14 to 15 days before vaccination. CDR3 loop: CSARMAQGTGELFF. The CDR3 DNA follows: TGCAGTGCACGAATGGCCCAGGGCACCGGGGAGCTGTTTTTT.